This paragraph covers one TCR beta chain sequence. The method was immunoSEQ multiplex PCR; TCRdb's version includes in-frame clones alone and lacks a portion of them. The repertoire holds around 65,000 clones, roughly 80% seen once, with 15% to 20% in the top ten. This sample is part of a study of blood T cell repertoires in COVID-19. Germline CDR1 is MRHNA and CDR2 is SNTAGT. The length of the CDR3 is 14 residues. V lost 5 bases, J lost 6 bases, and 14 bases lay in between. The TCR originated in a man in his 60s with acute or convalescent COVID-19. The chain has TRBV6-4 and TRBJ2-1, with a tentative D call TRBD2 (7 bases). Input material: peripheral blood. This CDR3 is CASSPGGVFNEQFF. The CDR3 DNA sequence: TGTGCCAGCAGTCCGGGGGGCGTTTTCAATGAGCAGTTCTTC.